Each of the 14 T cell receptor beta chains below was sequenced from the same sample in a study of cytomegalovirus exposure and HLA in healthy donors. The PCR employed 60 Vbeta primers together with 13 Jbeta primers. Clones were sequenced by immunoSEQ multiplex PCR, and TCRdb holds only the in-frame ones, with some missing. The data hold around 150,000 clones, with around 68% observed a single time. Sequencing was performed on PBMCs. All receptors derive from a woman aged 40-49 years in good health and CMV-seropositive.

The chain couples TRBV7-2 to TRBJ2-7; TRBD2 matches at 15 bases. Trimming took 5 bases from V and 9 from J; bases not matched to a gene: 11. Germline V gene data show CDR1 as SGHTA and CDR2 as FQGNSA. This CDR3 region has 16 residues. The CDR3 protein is CASSPDWTSGGAVQYF. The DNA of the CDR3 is TGTGCCAGCAGCCCAGATTGGACTAGCGGGGGGGCTGTGCAGTACTTC.

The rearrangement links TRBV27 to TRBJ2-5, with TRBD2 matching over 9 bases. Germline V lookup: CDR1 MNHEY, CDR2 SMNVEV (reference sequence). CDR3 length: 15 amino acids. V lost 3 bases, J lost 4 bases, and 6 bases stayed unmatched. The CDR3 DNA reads TGTGCCAGCAGTTTTTCTAGCGGGGACGGAGAGACCCAGTACTTC. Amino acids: CASSFSSGDGETQYF.

The CDR3 here is CASSSSGGADTQYF. The CDR3 nucleotides read TGTGCCAGTAGTTCCAGCGGGGGGGCAGATACGCAGTATTTT. The chain joins TRBV19 to TRBJ2-3; TRBD2 agrees at 10 bases. The trim removed 5 bases at V and 4 bases at J, leaving 3 bases unmatched. The CDR3 is 14 residues long. In germline, CDR1 is LNHDA, CDR2 SQIVND (reference sequence). The full variable domain, its missing parts supplied by reference TRBV19 and TRBJ2-3, is DGGITQSPKYLFRKEGQNVTLSCEQNLNHDAMYWYRQDPGQGLRLIYYSQIVNDFQKGDIAEGYSVSREKKESFPLTVTSAQKNPTAFYLCASSSSGGADTQYFGPGTRLTVL.

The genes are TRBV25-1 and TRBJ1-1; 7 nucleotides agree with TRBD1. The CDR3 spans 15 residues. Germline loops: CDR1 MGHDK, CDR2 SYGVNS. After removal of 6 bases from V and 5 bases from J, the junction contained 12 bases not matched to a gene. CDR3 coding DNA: TGTGCCAGCAGCCCCGCCCTGACAGGGAATACTGAAGCTTTCTTT. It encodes CASSPALTGNTEAFF.

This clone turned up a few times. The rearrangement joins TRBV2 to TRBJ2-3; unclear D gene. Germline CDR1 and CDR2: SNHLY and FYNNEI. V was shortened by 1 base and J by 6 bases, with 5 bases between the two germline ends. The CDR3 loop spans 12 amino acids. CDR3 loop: CASSEGQDTQYF. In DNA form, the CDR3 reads TGTGCCAGCAGTGAAGGGCAGGATACGCAGTATTTT.

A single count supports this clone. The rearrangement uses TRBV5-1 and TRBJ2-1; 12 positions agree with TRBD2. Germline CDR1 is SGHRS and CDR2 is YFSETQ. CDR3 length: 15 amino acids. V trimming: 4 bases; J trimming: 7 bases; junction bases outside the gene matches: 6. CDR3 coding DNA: TGCGCCAGCAGCCCGAGGACTAGCGGGGAGAATGAGCAGTTCTTC. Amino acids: CASSPRTSGENEQFF.

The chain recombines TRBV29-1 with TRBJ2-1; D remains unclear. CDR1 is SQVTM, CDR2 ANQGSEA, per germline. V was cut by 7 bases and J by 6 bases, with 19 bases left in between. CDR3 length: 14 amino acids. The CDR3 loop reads CSATVPRVRNEQFF. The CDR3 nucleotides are TGCAGCGCCACAGTTCCCCGAGTACGCAATGAGCAGTTCTTC.

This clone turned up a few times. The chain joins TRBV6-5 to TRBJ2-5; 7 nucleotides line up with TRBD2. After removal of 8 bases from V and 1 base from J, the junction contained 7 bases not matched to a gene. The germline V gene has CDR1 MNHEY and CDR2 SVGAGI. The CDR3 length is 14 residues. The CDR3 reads CASGGESIQETQYF. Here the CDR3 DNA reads TGTGCCAGCGGGGGGGAGTCTATCCAAGAGACCCAGTACTTC.

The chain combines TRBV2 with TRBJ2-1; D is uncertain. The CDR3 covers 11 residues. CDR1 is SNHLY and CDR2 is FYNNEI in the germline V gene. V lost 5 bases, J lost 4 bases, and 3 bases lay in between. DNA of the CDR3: TGTGCCAGCAGTTCTTACAATGAGCAGTTCTTC. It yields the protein CASSSYNEQFF.

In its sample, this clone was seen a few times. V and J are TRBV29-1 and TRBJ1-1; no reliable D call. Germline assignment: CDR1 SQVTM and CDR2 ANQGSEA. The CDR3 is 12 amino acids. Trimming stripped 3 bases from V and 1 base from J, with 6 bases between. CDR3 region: CSVERENTEAFF. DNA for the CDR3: TGCAGCGTTGAGCGGGAGAACACTGAAGCTTTCTTT.

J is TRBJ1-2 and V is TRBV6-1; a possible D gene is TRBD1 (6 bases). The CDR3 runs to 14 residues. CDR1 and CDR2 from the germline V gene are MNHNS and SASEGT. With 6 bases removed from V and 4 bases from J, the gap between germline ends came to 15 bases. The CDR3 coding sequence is TGTGCCAGCAGCCCTCCTACAGGGTTCTATGGCTACACCTTC. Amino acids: CASSPPTGFYGYTF.

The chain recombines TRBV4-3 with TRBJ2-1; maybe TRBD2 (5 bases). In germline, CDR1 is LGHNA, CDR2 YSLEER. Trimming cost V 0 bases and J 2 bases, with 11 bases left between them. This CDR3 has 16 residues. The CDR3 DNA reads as TGCGCCAGCAGCCAAGATCGGACTCCCGCCTACAATGAGCAGTTCTTC. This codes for CASSQDRTPAYNEQFF.

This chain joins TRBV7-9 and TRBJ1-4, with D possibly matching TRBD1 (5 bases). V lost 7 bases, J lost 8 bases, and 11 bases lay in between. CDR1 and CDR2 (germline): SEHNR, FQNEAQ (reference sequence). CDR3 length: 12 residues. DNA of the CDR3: TGTGCCAGCATCCGGGAGGGGGAAAAACTGTTTTTT. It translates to CASIREGEKLFF.

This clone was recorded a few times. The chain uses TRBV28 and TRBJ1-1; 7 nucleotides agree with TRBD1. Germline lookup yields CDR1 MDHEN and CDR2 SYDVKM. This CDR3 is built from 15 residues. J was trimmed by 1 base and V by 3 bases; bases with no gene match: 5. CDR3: CASSFFGTANTEAFF. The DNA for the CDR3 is TGTGCCAGCAGTTTTTTTGGGACAGCGAACACTGAAGCTTTCTTT.